Presented here are 28 T cell receptor beta chains from one specimen sequenced in a study of blood T cell repertoires in COVID-19. This table comes from immunoSEQ multiplex PCR, and its TCRdb copy is limited to in-frame clones, with some not included. This sample has around 100,000 clones, with about 90% found just once. The sample consisted of peripheral blood. Receptors were obtained from a human donor in a cohort sampled during active COVID-19.

The V gene is TRBV7-9, the J gene TRBJ2-3; possible D gene TRBD2, 7 bases. Germline V gene sequence: CDR1 SEHNR, CDR2 FQNEAQ (reference sequence). This CDR3 has 19 residues. V was clipped by 1 base and J by 7 bases, with 27 bases between them. CDR3 sequence (DNA): TGTGCCAGCAGCTTAGAGGTCTGGGGGGCGACTAGCCCCTCATATACGCAGTATTTT. It is translated as CASSLEVWGATSPSYTQYF.

This rearrangement joins TRBV11-2 to TRBJ2-1, with a weak D call TRBD2 (5 bases). The CDR3 sequence is 14 residues long. V was cut by 4 bases and J by 3 bases, with 10 bases left in between. Germline assignment: CDR1 SGHAT and CDR2 FQNNGV. The CDR3 loop is CASSWPSRYNEQFF. As DNA, the CDR3 is TGTGCCAGCAGCTGGCCTAGCCGCTACAATGAGCAGTTCTTC.

The V and J genes are TRBV27 and TRBJ1-1; D is unclear. The V and J ends lost 10 bases and 0 bases respectively, with 12 bases between them. Per germline, CDR1 MNHEY and CDR2 SMNVEV (reference sequence). This CDR3 is built from 13 residues. Written as DNA, the CDR3 is TGTGCCACCTCTAGCCACATGAACACTGAAGCTTTCTTT. This sequence encodes CATSSHMNTEAFF.

V gene TRBV28 combines with J gene TRBJ2-7, with TRBD2 matching over 12 bases. Germline CDR1 MDHEN, CDR2 SYDVKM. The J segment lost 6 bases and the V segment lost 6 bases, leaving 12 bases of the junction unmatched. This CDR3 spans 16 amino acids. CDR3 loop: CASSGRLAGGPIEQYF. The CDR3, as DNA: TGTGCCAGCAGCGGGAGGCTAGCGGGAGGGCCAATCGAGCAGTACTTC.

This chain links TRBV5-1 with TRBJ2-7; TRBD2 matches at 7 bases. This CDR3 comprises 14 residues. Germline CDR1 SGHRS, CDR2 YFSETQ. J lost 3 bases, V lost 3 bases, and 6 bases had no gene match. CDR3 coding DNA: TGCGCCAGCAGCTATAGCGGGCCGATCTACGAGCAGTACTTC. This codes for CASSYSGPIYEQYF.

The genes are TRBV5-1 and TRBJ2-5; no clear D gene. Germline V gives CDR1 SGHRS, CDR2 YFSETQ. V lost 0 bases to trimming and J lost 2 bases, with 8 bases between them. The CDR3 is 14 residues long. CDR3 sequence: CASSLVENQETQYF. CDR3 DNA sequence: TGCGCCAGCAGCTTGGTGGAGAATCAAGAGACCCAGTACTTC.

This sequence joins TRBV5-1 and TRBJ2-3; 7 bases are a match to TRBD2. Germline loops: CDR1 SGHRS, CDR2 YFSETQ. CDR3 length: 16 amino acids. Germline trimming cut 6 bases from V and 5 bases from J; bases unmatched to any gene: 15. The CDR3 DNA is TGCGCCAGCAACAAGGCGAGCGGGGAGTTCGTAGATACGCAGTATTTT. Its protein is CASNKASGEFVDTQYF. Using reference TRBV5-1 and TRBJ2-3 for the parts outside the CDR3, the full variable domain is KAGVTQTPRYLIKTRGQQVTLSCSPISGHRSVSWYQQTPGQGLQFLFEYFSETQRNKGNFPGRFSGRQFSNSRSEMNVSTLELGDSALYLCASNKASGEFVDTQYFGPGTRLTVL.

This chain uses TRBV23-1 with TRBJ2-7; 11 positions match TRBD2. TRBV23-1 is marked as an open reading frame, function uncertain. Trimming removed 3 bases from V and 5 bases from J; junction bases left unmatched: 15. This CDR3 contains 18 residues. This chain's CDR3 is CASSHPCPTSGSTHEQYF. The DNA for the CDR3 is TGCGCCAGCAGTCATCCATGCCCCACTAGCGGGAGTACCCACGAGCAGTACTTC.

This clone was counted between two and nine times. The V gene is TRBV28, the J gene TRBJ1-5; the D gene is possibly TRBD1 (6 bases). The CDR3 runs 12 residues. The V and J ends lost 6 bases and 13 bases respectively, with 16 bases between them. Germline V gene lookup returns CDR1 MDHEN and CDR2 SYDVKM. The CDR3 DNA is TGTGCCAGCAGGACAAGGGACAATCCACAGCATTTT. Residues: CASRTRDNPQHF. Full variable domain (remainder filled in from reference TRBV28 and TRBJ1-5): DVKVTQSSRYLVKRTGEKVFLECVQDMDHENMFWYRQDPGLGLRLIYFSYDVKMKEKGDIPEGYSVSREKKERFSLILESASTNQTSMYLCASRTRDNPQHFGDGTRLSIL.

The gene calls are TRBV4-3 and TRBJ1-1, with D perhaps matching TRBD1 (5 bases). Germline CDR1 LGHNA, CDR2 YSLEER. The CDR3 is 14 residues long. Trimming cost V 0 bases and J 7 bases, with 12 bases left between them. CDR3 bases: TGCGCCAGCAGCCAAGACGCGGGGGAAGGTGAAGCTTTCTTT. Protein product: CASSQDAGEGEAFF.

The V gene is TRBV28, the J gene TRBJ1-5; 8 positions match TRBD1. Looked up from germline, CDR1 is MDHEN and CDR2 is SYDVKM. V shed 8 bases, J shed 4 bases, and the junction held 10 bases outside the gene matches. The length of the CDR3 is 15 residues. This chain's CDR3 is CASGTGPNGNQPQHF. DNA of the CDR3: TGTGCCAGCGGGACAGGACCAAACGGGAATCAGCCCCAGCATTTT.

This clone has a single count. This chain uses TRBV10-3 with TRBJ1-2; 8 bases are a match to TRBD1. J gave up 2 bases and V 8 bases, and 13 bases lay outside the gene matches. The CDR3 sequence is 16 residues long. Germline CDR1 reads ENHRY; CDR2 reads SYGVKD. This CDR3 is CAIRAGGLLRNYGYTF. The CDR3 DNA is TGTGCCATCCGGGCAGGGGGCTTGTTGAGAAACTATGGCTACACCTTC.

The V and J genes are TRBV11-2 and TRBJ2-7; 8 positions agree with TRBD1. After removal of 5 bases from V and 5 bases from J, the junction contained 11 bases not matched to a gene. Per germline, CDR1 SGHAT and CDR2 FQNNGV. This CDR3 has 15 amino acids. CDR3 DNA sequence: TGTGCCAGCAGCCCTGCGGCAGGGGGCGTGAACGAGCAGTACTTC. Protein sequence: CASSPAAGGVNEQYF.

This chain links TRBV7-2 with TRBJ2-1; 7 nucleotides line up with TRBD2. From germline, CDR1 is SGHTA and CDR2 FQGNSA. Germline trimming cut 4 bases from V and 8 bases from J; bases unmatched to any gene: 5. This CDR3 has 13 residues. The CDR3 protein is CASSSTSVHEQFF. The CDR3, as DNA: TGTGCCAGCAGCTCAACTAGCGTTCATGAGCAGTTCTTC.

This chain connects TRBV11-3 to TRBJ2-1, with D possibly matching TRBD2 (6 bases). V was cut by 4 bases and J by 3 bases, with 10 bases left in between. Germline V gives CDR1 SGHNT, CDR2 YENEEA. The CDR3 loop spans 14 amino acids. CDR3 loop: CASSSGLLYNEQFF. CDR3 DNA: TGTGCCAGCAGCTCGGGACTCCTCTACAATGAGCAGTTCTTC.

The chain uses TRBV7-6 and TRBJ2-7; 7 nucleotides match TRBD2. CDR1 and CDR2 (germline): SGHVS, FNYEAQ. The J segment lost 5 bases and the V segment lost 0 bases, leaving 22 bases of the junction unmatched. The CDR3 runs to 20 residues. CDR3 coding DNA: TGTGCCAGCAGCTTAGCTGGGGTTCAGGGTATCGGGCGGGAGCCCGACGAGCAGTACTTC. Encoded protein: CASSLAGVQGIGREPDEQYF.

This chain joins TRBV27 and TRBJ2-4, with 11 positions matching TRBD2. Looked up from germline, CDR1 is MNHEY and CDR2 is SMNVEV (reference sequence). The CDR3 totals 19 residues. V gave up 2 bases and J gave up 7 bases; unmatched junction bases: 16. CDR3: CASSLSLTSGSWGENIQYF. The CDR3 nucleotides read TGTGCCAGCAGTTTAAGTCTTACTAGCGGGAGTTGGGGTGAGAACATTCAGTACTTC.

V gene TRBV11-3 combines with J gene TRBJ2-7; possible D gene TRBD2, 6 bases. CDR3 length: 18 amino acids. Per the germline V gene, CDR1 is SGHNT and CDR2 is YENEEA. Trimming pared 0 bases from V and 0 bases from J, leaving 18 bases between. CDR3 coding DNA: TGTGCCAGCAGCTTAGATCGTGGGGGGACGGCCCCCTCCTACGAGCAGTACTTC. Protein sequence: CASSLDRGGTAPSYEQYF.

The chain has TRBV5-1 and TRBJ1-4; D uncertain. Per the germline V gene, CDR1 is SGHRS and CDR2 is YFSETQ. V gave up 0 bases and J gave up 1 base, with 13 bases separating them. The CDR3 has 17 residues. The CDR3, as DNA: TGCGCCAGCAGCTTGGATCCGGGAACGGGAACTAATGAAAAACTGTTTTTT. It specifies CASSLDPGTGTNEKLFF.

The V gene is TRBV6-2 or TRBV6-3, the J gene TRBJ2-1, with D possibly being TRBD2 (6 bases). The CDR3 has 13 residues. From germline, CDR1 is MNHEY and CDR2 SVGEGT. V was cut by 5 bases and J by 13 bases, with 18 bases left in between. The CDR3 is CASSPPTSLGQFF. DNA for the CDR3: TGTGCCAGCAGTCCCCCAACTAGCCTGGGCCAGTTCTTC.

The CDR3 loop is CASSLGLSYEQYF. As DNA, the CDR3 is TGTGCCAGCAGCTTAGGACTCTCCTACGAGCAGTACTTC. The V and J genes are TRBV7-8 and TRBJ2-7; D not resolved. Trimming cost V 1 base and J 0 bases, with 4 bases left between them. Germline lookup yields CDR1 SGHVS and CDR2 FQNEAQ. CDR3 length equals 13 residues. The variable domain in full, completed from reference TRBV7-8 and TRBJ2-7, reads GAGVSQSPRYKVAKRGQDVALRCDPISGHVSLFWYQQALGQGPEFLTYFQNEAQLDKSGLPSDRFFAERPEGSVSTLKIQRTQQEDSAVYLCASSLGLSYEQYFGPGTRLTVT.

This clone was detected once. The CDR3 loop reads CASWAGGNYGYTF. The DNA for the CDR3 is TGTGCCAGCTGGGCAGGGGGAAACTATGGCTACACCTTC. V is TRBV6-5 and J is TRBJ1-2; 7 nucleotides line up with TRBD1. The CDR3 is 13 amino acids. Germline CDR1 MNHEY, CDR2 SVGAGI. V lost 8 bases, J lost 2 bases, and 5 bases stayed unmatched.

The chain uses TRBV10-3 and TRBJ2-7; 7 nucleotides line up with TRBD2. The CDR3 covers 14 residues. J was trimmed by 6 bases and V by 2 bases; bases with no gene match: 7. The germline V gene encodes CDR1 ENHRY and CDR2 SYGVKD. CDR3 region: CAISEGGRASEQYF. DNA for the CDR3: TGTGCCATCAGTGAGGGGGGGAGGGCATCCGAGCAGTACTTC.

This rearrangement joins TRBV21-1 to TRBJ1-4; the D call in the table, TRBD1, was not verified against the DNA. TRBV21-1 is reported as a pseudogene. CDR3 size: 17 residues. The CDR3, as DNA: TGTGCCAGCAGCTCTAGCGTGGAGACAGGGGCTAATGAAAAACTGTTTTTT. This encodes CASSSSVETGANEKLFF.

The chain has TRBV3-1 (or the pseudogene TRBV3-2) and TRBJ1-3; 7 bases line up with TRBD1. CDR3 length: 15 residues. The V gene's germline CDR1 is LGHDT and CDR2 YNNKEL (reference sequence). V shed 6 bases, J shed 4 bases, and the junction held 9 bases outside the gene matches. The CDR3: CASSQTGSSGNTIYF. CDR3 bases: TGTGCCAGCAGTCAGACAGGGTCTTCAGGAAACACCATATATTTT.

CDR3: CASSPGGYYEQYF. CDR3 DNA sequence: TGTGCCAGCAGTCCAGGGGGGTACTACGAGCAGTACTTC. The chain combines TRBV11-2 with TRBJ2-7, with D perhaps matching TRBD1 (7 bases). The CDR3 extends over 13 amino acids. V gave up 6 bases and J gave up 3 bases, with 12 bases separating them. CDR1 is SGHAT, CDR2 FQNNGV, per germline.

The chain recombines TRBV5-4 with TRBJ1-4; 9 bases agree with TRBD1. Germline V gene sequence: CDR1 SGHNT, CDR2 YYREEE (reference sequence). This CDR3 is built from 14 residues. Germline trimming cut 2 bases from V and 10 bases from J; bases unmatched to any gene: 6. In DNA, the CDR3 is TGTGCCAGCAGCTTAGGGACAGGGAAGGCAAAACTGTTTTTT. Its translation is CASSLGTGKAKLFF.

The V call is TRBV10-3, the J call TRBJ2-7, with 13 bases identical to TRBD2. This CDR3 comprises 18 residues. Germline CDR1 reads ENHRY; CDR2 reads SYGVKD. Trimming removed 10 bases from V and 3 bases from J; junction bases left unmatched: 18. The CDR3 DNA reads as TGTGCCACCCAATCACGGGACAGTAGACTAGCGGGAGGCTACGAGCAGTACTTC. Its protein product is CATQSRDSRLAGGYEQYF.